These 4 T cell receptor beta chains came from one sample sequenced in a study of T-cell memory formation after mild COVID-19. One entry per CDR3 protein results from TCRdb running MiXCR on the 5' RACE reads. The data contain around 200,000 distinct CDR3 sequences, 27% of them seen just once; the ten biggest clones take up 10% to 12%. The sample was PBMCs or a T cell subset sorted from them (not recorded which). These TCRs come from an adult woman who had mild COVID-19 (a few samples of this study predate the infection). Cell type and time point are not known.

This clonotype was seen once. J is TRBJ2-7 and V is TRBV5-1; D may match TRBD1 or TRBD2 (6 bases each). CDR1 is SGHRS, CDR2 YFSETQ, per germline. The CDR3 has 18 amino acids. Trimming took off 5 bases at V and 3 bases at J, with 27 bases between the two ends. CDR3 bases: TGCGCCAGCAGTTCAACCGGCAATACAGGGAGGAGGGTCTACGAGCAGTACTTC. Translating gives CASSSTGNTGRRVYEQYF. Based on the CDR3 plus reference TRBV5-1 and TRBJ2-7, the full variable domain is KAGVTQTPRYLIKTRGQQVTLSCSPISGHRSVSWYQQTPGQGLQFLFEYFSETQRNKGNFPGRFSGRQFSNSRSEMNVSTLELGDSALYLCASSSTGNTGRRVYEQYFGPGTRLTVT.

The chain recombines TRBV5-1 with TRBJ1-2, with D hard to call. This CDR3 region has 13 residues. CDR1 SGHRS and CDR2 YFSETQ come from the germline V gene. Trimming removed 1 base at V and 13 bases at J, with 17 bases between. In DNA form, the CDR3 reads TGCGCCAGCAGCTTGAGTGGAGGGATGGGGAGCACCTTC. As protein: CASSLSGGMGSTF.

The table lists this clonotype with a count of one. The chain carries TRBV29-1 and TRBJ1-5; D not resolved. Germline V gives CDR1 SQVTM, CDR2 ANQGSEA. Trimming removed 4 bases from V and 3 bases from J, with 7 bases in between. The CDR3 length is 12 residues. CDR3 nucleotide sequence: TGCAGCGTTGGGCAGAACAATCAGCCCCAGCATTTT. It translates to CSVGQNNQPQHF.

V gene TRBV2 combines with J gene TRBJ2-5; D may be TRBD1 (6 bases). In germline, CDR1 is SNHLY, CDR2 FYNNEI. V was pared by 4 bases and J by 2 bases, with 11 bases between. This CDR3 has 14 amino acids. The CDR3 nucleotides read TGTGCCAGCAGTGTTGGGGGCGCTCAAGAGACCCAGTACTTC. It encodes CASSVGGAQETQYF.